The 12 T cell receptor beta chains given below trace back to one sample, sequenced in a study of PD-1 blockade in classical Hodgkin lymphoma. As for time point: newly diagnosed, previously untreated cHL patient sample. Applied to thawed PBMCs, magnetic negative selection was the method used to isolate CD8+ T cells. Method: immunoSEQ multiplex PCR; TCRdb's copy keeps in-frame clones and lacks some. The table includes approximately 14,000 clones, about 90% detected once. The sample taken for sequencing was CD8+ T cells from blood. Receptor source: a human donor with classical Hodgkin lymphoma.

This sequence joins TRBV10-1 and TRBJ1-4; tentatively, D is TRBD1 (5 bases). CDR3 length: 16 residues. CDR1 and CDR2 from the germline V gene are WNHNN and SYGVQD (reference sequence). V gave up 3 bases and J gave up 7 bases, with 18 bases separating them. The CDR3 here is CASSEFGGGEGEKLFF. Here the CDR3 DNA reads TGCGCCAGCAGTGAATTCGGTGGAGGGGAGGGTGAAAAACTGTTTTTT.

This chain connects TRBV19 to TRBJ1-5; D remains unclear. This CDR3 is built from 15 residues. Germline V CDR1 and CDR2: LNHDA, SQIVND (reference sequence). The V end was cut by 3 bases, the J end by 0 bases, with 9 bases between. CDR3 nucleotide sequence: TGTGCCAGTAGTATCGGGCAGTATAGCAATCAGCCCCAGCATTTT. Protein product: CASSIGQYSNQPQHF.

The chain recombines TRBV7-9 with TRBJ2-7; possibly TRBD1 for D (5 bases). The germline V gene encodes CDR1 SEHNR and CDR2 FQNEAQ (reference sequence). Trimming cost V 5 bases and J 4 bases, with 15 bases left between them. The CDR3 runs to 14 residues. The CDR3 DNA reads as TGTGCCAGCAGCCCGCAGGGCCTTCCTTACGAGCAGTACTTC. Translation gives CASSPQGLPYEQYF.

V usage is TRBV10-2 and J usage is TRBJ2-5; TRBD2 agrees at 9 bases. V lost 0 bases to trimming and J lost 5 bases; unmatched junction nucleotides: 7. CDR3 size: 16 residues. Germline CDR1 and CDR2: WSHSY and SAAADI. The CDR3 nucleotides read TGCGCCAGCAGTGAGTCTGTGGGACTAGCAGGGGAGACCCAGTACTTC. Translating gives CASSESVGLAGETQYF.

This rearrangement joins TRBV11-2 to TRBJ1-6, with TRBD1 identical over 7 bases. The V and J ends lost 5 bases and 8 bases, in that order; junction bases with no gene match: 3. Germline loops: CDR1 SGHAT, CDR2 FQNNGV. CDR3 size: 13 residues. CDR3: CASSPDRDSPLHF. The CDR3 DNA reads as TGTGCCAGCAGCCCAGACAGGGATTCACCCCTCCACTTT. The variable domain in full, completed from reference TRBV11-2 and TRBJ1-6, reads EAGVAQSPRYKIIEKRQSVAFWCNPISGHATLYWYQQILGQGPKLLIQFQNNGVVDDSQLPKDRFSAERLKGVDSTLKIQPAKLEDSAVYLCASSPDRDSPLHFGNGTRLTVT.

This sequence joins TRBV4-1 and TRBJ2-5; the D gene is possibly TRBD2 (5 bases). The V gene's germline CDR1 is MGHRA and CDR2 YSYEKL. V lost 1 base and J 3 bases, leaving 6 bases between the germline ends. This CDR3 spans 13 amino acids. CDR3: CASSQVREETQYF. The CDR3 coding sequence is TGCGCCAGCAGCCAAGTGAGGGAAGAGACCCAGTACTTC.

This clone has just one count. The rearrangement uses TRBV6-1 and TRBJ1-1, with D perhaps matching TRBD1 (5 bases). Germline V CDR1 and CDR2: MNHNS, SASEGT. The length of the CDR3 is 15 residues. The V and J ends lost 4 bases and 4 bases respectively, with 16 bases between them. In DNA form, the CDR3 reads TGTGCCAGCAGTGTAGGAGCGGGGCAGTTCACTGAAGCTTTCTTT. This sequence encodes CASSVGAGQFTEAFF.

This sequence joins TRBV4-2 and TRBJ2-2; TRBD1 is a possible D gene (6 bases). CDR3 length: 15 amino acids. CDR1 is LGHNA, CDR2 YNFKEQ, per germline. V gave up 1 base and J gave up 0 bases, with 6 bases separating them. This chain's CDR3 is CASSQGDTNTGELFF. CDR3 bases: TGTGCCAGCAGCCAAGGGGACACGAACACCGGGGAGCTGTTTTTT.

The genes are TRBV11-3 and TRBJ2-6, with D perhaps TRBD1 (6 bases). The CDR3 contains 19 residues. V was cut by 4 bases and J by 4 bases, with 23 bases left in between. Germline V lookup: CDR1 SGHNT, CDR2 YENEEA. For the CDR3, the DNA is TGTGCCAGCAGCTCAGAGAAAACAGGGTTCCTGCTCGGGGCCAACGTCCTGACTTTC. It is translated as CASSSEKTGFLLGANVLTF.

The gene calls are TRBV28 and TRBJ1-3; the D is unclear. Germline-derived CDR1 and CDR2 are MDHEN and SYDVKM. The CDR3 contains 15 residues. V was cut by 6 bases and J by 1 base, with 13 bases left in between. The CDR3 DNA reads as TGTGCCAGCAGCTCACTGGAGTTATCTGGAAACACCATATATTTT. It is translated as CASSSLELSGNTIYF.

With respect to this clone: This same CDR3 is encoded by further DNA sequences in the sample. The CDR3 DNA reads as TGTGCCAGCAGCTACCTGACAGGAATGGGCGAGCAGTTCTTC. Residues: CASSYLTGMGEQFF. The gene calls are TRBV14 and TRBJ2-1, with a tentative D call TRBD1 (6 bases). Germline loops: CDR1 SGHDN, CDR2 FVKESK. V was pared by 5 bases and J by 10 bases, with 18 bases between. The CDR3 loop spans 14 amino acids. The variable domain in full, with the rest retrieved from reference TRBV14 and TRBJ2-1, is EAGVTQFPSHSVIEKGQTVTLRCDPISGHDNLYWYRRVMGKEIKFLLHFVKESKQDESGMPNNRFLAERTGGTYSTLKVQPAELEDSGVYFCASSYLTGMGEQFFGPGTRLTVL.

This clone was recorded only once. This chain's CDR3 is CAISSRGTQEGYEQYV. CDR3 coding DNA: TGTGCCATCAGTTCTCGAGGGACCCAGGAGGGCTACGAGCAGTACGTC. The chain has TRBV10-3 and TRBJ2-7, with a weak D call TRBD2 (6 bases). The CDR3 has 16 residues. Trimming removed 5 bases at V and 3 bases at J, with 20 bases between. In germline, CDR1 is ENHRY, CDR2 SYGVKD.